The clone carrying this TCR beta chain was found a few times. The antigen is not known. A read error may be the cause here, since a much bigger clone is one base away. There were no patients who had received any treatment before thyroid surgery. In the original analysis: What underpinned the distant-metastasis classifier for papillary thyroid cancer was the set of CDR3 differences across clinicopathological groups. Via MiXCR, TCRdb re-called the PCR reads. TCRdb's processing, not the study's, gives the V and J calls here. This sample yields 42,000 or so clones, of which approximately 20% are seen a single time; approximately 15% belongs to the top ten. This sample was taken from a study of metastatic and nonmetastatic thyroid tumors. Study information: Across peripheral blood and tumor or nodule tissue samples taken from malignant and benign thyroid patients, the repertoires were compared with one another. Findings and limits, study-wide: Malignant thyroid tumors reportedly exceeded benign nodules significantly in TCR beta diversity, with the difference appearing in blood and tumor.

The CDR3 runs 11 residues. V was clipped by 3 bases and J by 16 bases, with 13 bases between them. Sequenced material: tumor tissue. The chain has TRBV12-3 or TRBV12-4 and TRBJ2-1; possibly TRBD1 for D (5 bases). This receptor was identified in a female donor with papillary thyroid cancer or a benign thyroid nodule (not recorded which). Some clones in this sample may be carry-over from other donors' samples. CDR3 DNA sequence: TGTGCCAGCAGTTTTGGGGCCCATTGTTTCTTC. This codes for CASSFGAHCFF.